These 9 T cell receptor beta chains share one sample of origin, sequenced in a study of Ad26.COV2.S vaccination and SARS-CoV-2 variants. This table comes from immunoSEQ multiplex PCR, and its TCRdb copy is limited to in-frame clones, with some not included. Among 300,000 to 400,000 clones, approximately 84% were seen once, and the ten largest hold about 3.5%. Regarding treatment: some 19 received Ad26.COV2.S at low or high dose, single or two shots; five or six received placebo; per-sample allocation not given. The investigators took samples on day 63 after the first vaccine or placebo injection. The sample consisted of peripheral blood, taken in a trial of Ad26.COV2.S vaccine versus placebo. The origin of the receptors is a person between 18 and 65 years old who received the Ad26.COV2.S COVID-19 vaccine or a placebo.

The gene calls are TRBV18 and TRBJ2-3, with TRBD2 matching 12 bases. Trimming took 0 bases from V and 11 from J; bases not matched to a gene: 9. This CDR3 has 16 amino acids. Germline V lookup: CDR1 KGHSH, CDR2 LQKENI. Written as DNA, the CDR3 is TGTGCCAGCTCACCACCTGGGTCTAGCGGGGGGGTAAAGCAGTATTTT. It yields the protein CASSPPGSSGGVKQYF.

The CDR3 loop reads CASSVAVGGDFNEQYF. The DNA for the CDR3 is TGTGCCAGCAGCGTAGCAGTGGGTGGAGATTTTAACGAGCAGTACTTC. J is TRBJ2-7 and V is TRBV9; D is unresolved. The CDR3 spans 16 residues. Germline loops: CDR1 SGDLS, CDR2 YYNGEE. Trimming removed 0 bases at V and 5 bases at J, with 18 bases between.

The chain carries TRBV6-6 and TRBJ2-3, with 8 bases fitting TRBD1. Germline lookup yields CDR1 MNHNY and CDR2 SVGAGI (reference sequence). The CDR3 spans 12 residues. The ends lost 8 bases at V and 7 bases at J; junction bases unmatched: 5. The CDR3 region is CASGQGPYTQYF. As DNA, the CDR3 is TGTGCCAGCGGACAGGGCCCATATACGCAGTATTTT.

The rearrangement links TRBV4-3 to TRBJ1-4; TRBD1 matches at 7 bases. The germline gives CDR1 LGHNA, CDR2 YSLEER. Germline trimming cut 4 bases from V and 0 bases from J; bases unmatched to any gene: 11. This CDR3 spans 18 amino acids. Here the CDR3 reads CASSPDWPQGATNEKLFF. CDR3 DNA sequence: TGCGCCAGCAGCCCCGATTGGCCGCAGGGGGCAACTAATGAAAAACTGTTTTTT.

The rearrangement joins TRBV11-2 to TRBJ1-1, with no clear D. The CDR3 extends over 14 amino acids. V lost 0 bases and J lost 1, with 6 bases in between. The V gene's germline CDR1 is SGHAT and CDR2 FQNNGV. The CDR3 protein is CASSLDTGNTEAFF. CDR3 coding DNA: TGTGCCAGCAGCTTAGATACCGGGAACACTGAAGCTTTCTTT.

V usage is TRBV28 and J usage is TRBJ2-1; 11 bases line up with TRBD2. J gave up 9 bases and V 3 bases, and 10 bases lay outside the gene matches. Germline V gives CDR1 MDHEN, CDR2 SYDVKM. This CDR3 has 16 amino acids. As DNA, the CDR3 is TGTGCCAGCAGTTTGGGTACTAGCGGGAGCCAAGGTGAGCAGTTCTTC. It encodes CASSLGTSGSQGEQFF.

The CDR3 sequence is CASSEWTGRTSGAFF. The DNA for the CDR3 is TGTGCCAGCAGCGAATGGACAGGGAGAACGTCGGGAGCTTTCTTT. V gene TRBV5-6 combines with J gene TRBJ1-1, with TRBD1 matching 8 bases. CDR3 length: 15 residues. Losses at the gene ends were 4 bases for V and 10 bases for J; bases not matched to a gene: 15. The V gene's germline CDR1 is SGHDT and CDR2 YYEEEE. Filled out from reference TRBV5-6 and TRBJ1-1, the complete variable domain reads DAGVTQSPTHLIKTRGQQVTLRCSPKSGHDTVSWYQQALGQGPQFIFQYYEEEERQRGNFPDRFSGHQFPNYSSELNVNALLLGDSALYLCASSEWTGRTSGAFFGQGTRLTVV.

The chain has TRBV20-1 and TRBJ1-1, with D unclear. The CDR3 consists of 10 residues. CDR1 is DFQATT, CDR2 SNEGSKA, per germline (reference sequence). V lost 5 bases and J 6 bases, leaving 7 bases between the germline ends. CDR3 protein: CSARPPEAFF. The CDR3 DNA follows: TGCAGTGCTCGGCCACCTGAAGCTTTCTTT.

This clone turned up a few times. The rearrangement links TRBV28 to TRBJ2-5; 11 bases align to TRBD1. Germline V gives CDR1 MDHEN, CDR2 SYDVKM. Losses at the gene ends were 4 bases for V and 4 bases for J; bases not matched to a gene: 11. This CDR3 contains 17 residues. The CDR3 nucleotides are TGTGCCAGCAGTTCTTCTATGGGGGGACAGGGGGGAGAGACCCAGTACTTC. Its translation: CASSSSMGGQGGETQYF.